This T cell receptor (beta chain) was sequenced in a study of yellow fever vaccine responses in identical twins. Findings of the study overall: Reportedly, the T cell response mounted by twins to vaccine seemed partly convergent, partly personalized.

Each CDR3 protein gets one entry after TCRdb re-called the RT-PCR reads with MiXCR. The sample shows 25,000 or so distinct CDR3 sequences, over 70% of them seen only once. A word on this clonotype: The target antigen is unknown.

The sequence derives from a woman under 30 who received the yellow fever vaccine. The specimen was T cells from blood (PBMCs), unsorted or a sorted subset (not recorded which), collected before or after yellow fever vaccination (not recorded which).

DNA of the CDR3: TGTGCCAGCGGCCGGGGCGGGAGGGCCTATCAAGAGACCCAGTACTTC. This codes for CASGRGGRAYQETQYF. This sequence joins TRBV13 and TRBJ2-5; 9 nucleotides match TRBD2. This CDR3 has 16 residues. The J segment lost 2 bases and the V segment lost 8 bases, leaving 12 bases of the junction unmatched. Germline CDR1 is PRHDT and CDR2 is FYEKMQ (reference sequence).